This record covers a single T cell receptor beta chain. The assay was immunoSEQ multiplex PCR, and TCRdb's table has in-frame clones only and misses some. Of approximately 200,000 clones in the sample, about 85% are singletons; the top ten hold over 2.5%. The source of the sample is a study of blood T cell repertoires in COVID-19. For the study at large: Spain, Italy and the United States supplied samples that represented acute and convalescent COVID-19. T cells, B-cell-depleted T cells, or PBMCs supplied cDNA or gDNA.

Unmatched junction bases numbered 8, after V lost 3 bases and J lost 2 bases. Germline CDR1 reads MDHEN; CDR2 reads SYDVKM. This CDR3 region has 16 residues. This clonotype was sampled from a man aged 50-59 years who had recovered from COVID-19. Material: peripheral blood. This chain uses TRBV28 with TRBJ2-5, with TRBD1 matching 8 bases. CDR3 nucleotides: TGTGCCAGCAGTTTTCTGGGGACAGGACGACAAGAGACCCAGTACTTC. Translation gives CASSFLGTGRQETQYF. The whole variable domain, remainder taken from reference TRBV28 and TRBJ2-5, is DVKVTQSSRYLVKRTGEKVFLECVQDMDHENMFWYRQDPGLGLRLIYFSYDVKMKEKGDIPEGYSVSREKKERFSLILESASTNQTSMYLCASSFLGTGRQETQYFGPGTRLLVL.